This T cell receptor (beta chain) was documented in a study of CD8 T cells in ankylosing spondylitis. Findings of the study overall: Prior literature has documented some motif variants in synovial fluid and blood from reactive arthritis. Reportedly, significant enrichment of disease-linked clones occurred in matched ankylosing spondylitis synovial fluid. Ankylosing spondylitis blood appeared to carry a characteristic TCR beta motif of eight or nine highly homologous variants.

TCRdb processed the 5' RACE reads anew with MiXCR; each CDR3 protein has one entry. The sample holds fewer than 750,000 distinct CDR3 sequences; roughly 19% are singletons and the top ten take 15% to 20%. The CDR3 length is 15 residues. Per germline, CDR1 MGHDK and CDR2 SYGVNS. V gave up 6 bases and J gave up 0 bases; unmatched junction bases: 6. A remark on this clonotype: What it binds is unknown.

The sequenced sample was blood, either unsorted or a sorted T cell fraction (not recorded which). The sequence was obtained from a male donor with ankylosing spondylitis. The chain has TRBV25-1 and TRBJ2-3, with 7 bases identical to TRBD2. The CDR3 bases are TGTGCCAGCAGGCCCGAGCGGGGAAGCACAGATACGCAGTATTTT. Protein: CASRPERGSTDTQYF.